Below, one T cell receptor (beta chain) is given with its context. The record originates from a study of blood T cell repertoires in COVID-19. At the level of the study: Samples came from the United States, Italy and Spain, spanning acute and convalescent COVID-19. T cells, B-cell-depleted T cells, or PBMCs provided the cDNA or gDNA that served as material.

Clones were read by immunoSEQ multiplex PCR, and TCRdb kept only the in-frame ones, dropping some. This sample yields 140,000 to 150,000 clones, of which approximately 80% are seen a single time; over 35% belongs to the top ten. This TCR came from a human donor in a cohort sampled during active COVID-19. Sequencing was carried out using peripheral blood.

CDR3 amino acids: CATSGQGINQPQHF. The CDR3 DNA reads TGTGCCACCTCGGGACAGGGGATCAATCAGCCCCAGCATTTT. The V and J genes are TRBV6-5 and TRBJ1-5, with TRBD1 identical over 10 bases. This CDR3 is built from 14 residues. Trimming took 10 bases from V and 3 from J; bases not matched to a gene: 6. Germline V gives CDR1 MNHEY, CDR2 SVGAGI.